The clone carrying this TCR beta chain has only one observation. This record belongs to a study of blood T cell repertoires in COVID-19. Across the whole study: Both acute and convalescent COVID-19 samples were obtained from the United States, Italy and Spain. The cDNA or gDNA used as material had been derived from T cells, B-cell-depleted T cells, or PBMCs.

As handled by the study authors: Amplification of reference gene primers provided the estimated nucleated cell counts. Sequencing was performed with immunoSEQ multiplex PCR; in TCRdb, only in-frame clones are kept and a portion is missing. The V and J calls and clone size are taken from that table; D and trimming were inferred from the DNA. The sample has around 500,000 clones, 80% to 90% seen once. This TCR derives from a human donor in a cohort sampled during active COVID-19. The sample comprised peripheral blood.

The CDR3 sequence: CASRAGGGSQETQYF. In DNA, the CDR3 is TGTGCCAGCAGGGCGGGAGGCGGGAGCCAAGAGACCCAGTACTTC. The V gene is TRBV28, the J gene TRBJ2-5; 8 bases are shared with TRBD2. Germline CDR1 reads MDHEN; CDR2 reads SYDVKM. The V segment lost 6 bases and the J segment 1 base; nucleotides outside the gene matches: 7. The CDR3 has 15 residues.